This T cell receptor beta chain was profiled in a study of PD-1 blockade in classical Hodgkin lymphoma. V was pared by 4 bases and J by 2 bases, with 6 bases of the junction left unmatched. This CDR3 spans 16 amino acids. The germline CDR1 and CDR2 sequences are SGHRS and YFSETQ. Profiling relied on immunoSEQ multiplex PCR, and the TCRdb table lists in-frame clones only, not all of them. The table shows about 150,000 clones, with 78% occurring only once. The patients all showed relapse after autologous stem cell transplantation, while their brentuximab vedotin exposure varied. This material consisted of peripheral blood mononuclear cells (PBMCs), taken before the second cycle of nivolumab. The V call is TRBV5-1, the J call TRBJ2-5, with 12 bases that match TRBD2. The TCR originated in a human donor with classical Hodgkin lymphoma. This CDR3 reads CASSTGLAGPQETQYF. The CDR3 nucleotides are TGCGCCAGCAGCACCGGACTAGCGGGGCCTCAAGAGACCCAGTACTTC.